This T cell receptor (beta chain) originates from a study of blood T cell repertoires in COVID-19. Study information: From the United States, Italy and Spain came samples of acute and convalescent COVID-19. The analysed material was cDNA or gDNA that came from T cells, B-cell-depleted T cells, or PBMCs.

Repertoires were generated with immunoSEQ multiplex PCR, while TCRdb's copy carries only in-frame clones and drops some. The sample shows around 370,000 clones, around nine tenths of them seen only once. The source material was peripheral blood. The TCR originated in a woman between 65 and 79 years old with COVID-19, enrolled during active disease.

CDR3 in amino acids: CASSSTKTGNTEAFF. The CDR3 nucleotides read TGTGCCAGCAGCTCAACCAAAACAGGGAACACTGAAGCTTTCTTT. This chain joins TRBV5-4 and TRBJ1-1, with a possible D match to TRBD1 (5 bases). The CDR3 contains 15 residues. Germline V gene data show CDR1 as SGHNT and CDR2 as YYREEE (reference sequence). The germline V and J ends were trimmed by 3 bases and 1 base, with 13 bases remaining between them.